This T cell receptor (beta chain) was documented in a study of T-cell memory formation after mild COVID-19. This clonotype was counted ten times or more. Its antigen remains unidentified. Via MiXCR, TCRdb re-called the 5' RACE reads, giving one row per CDR3 protein. The sample carries 150,000 to 200,000 distinct CDR3 sequences, roughly 23% recorded once. Study-wide findings and caveats: Contracting clones from day 15 to 85 had balanced CD4/CD8; later expanders favoured CD4+. Specificity for SARS-CoV-2 was not confirmed among the second-wave clones peaking on day 37.

This TCR derives from an adult woman who had mild COVID-19 (a few samples of this study predate the infection). Cell type and time point are not known. Sample: PBMCs or a T cell subset sorted from them (not recorded which).

In DNA, the CDR3 is TGTGCCAGCAGTTTATGGGGGGATATCGATGAAAAACTGTTTTTT. It specifies CASSLWGDIDEKLFF. The chain recombines TRBV12-3 or TRBV12-4 with TRBJ1-4, with D tentatively TRBD1 (5 bases). This CDR3 contains 15 residues. Trimming left V 2 bases short and J 6 bases short, with 13 bases between.